This TCR beta chain is drawn from a study of PD-1 blockade in classical Hodgkin lymphoma. Study-level information: Administration of nivolumab to patients was at 3 mg/kg intravenously every 2 weeks.

The patients all showed relapse after autologous stem cell transplantation, while their brentuximab vedotin exposure varied. Here immunoSEQ multiplex PCR was the method, and the copy in TCRdb shows in-frame clones only, minus some. The table includes over 15,000 clones, 65% to 85% detected once. Regarding the study as a whole: CD4+ but not CD8+ TCR diversity rose significantly by C4D1.

About this clone itself: Its specificity is unknown.

This CDR3 comprises 12 residues. With V trimmed by 6 bases and J by 6 bases, 4 bases remained unmatched. From germline, CDR1 is SNHLY and CDR2 FYNNEI. The genes are TRBV2 and TRBJ2-7, with 8 positions matching TRBD1. The sequence came from a human donor with classical Hodgkin lymphoma. The source material was peripheral blood mononuclear cells (PBMCs), sampled before the second cycle of nivolumab. DNA for the CDR3: TGTGCCAGCAGGCAGGGGGCGGGCGAGCAGTACTTC. This translates into CASRQGAGEQYF.